The 21 T cell receptor beta chains reported below all come from one sample, sequenced in a study of T-cell memory formation after mild COVID-19. One entry per CDR3 protein results from TCRdb running MiXCR on the 5' RACE reads. This repertoire shows 250,000 to 300,000 distinct CDR3 sequences, about a sixth found once; its top ten account for roughly 24%. The sample taken for sequencing was PBMCs or a T cell subset sorted from them (not recorded which). All receptors come from a man between 18 and 35 years old who had mild COVID-19 (a few samples of this study predate the infection). Cell type and time point are not known.

This clonotype was observed a handful of times. J is TRBJ1-5 and V is TRBV28, with 7 bases matching TRBD1. In germline, CDR1 is MDHEN, CDR2 SYDVKM. The CDR3 runs 14 residues. The junction had 11 bases not matched to a gene; V was cut back by 7 bases and J by 8 bases. CDR3 bases: TGTGCCAGCACCTCAGGGGGACAGAAAAAGCCCCAGCATTTT. Residues: CASTSGGQKKPQHF.

This clonotype was observed many times. The genes are TRBV7-2 and TRBJ2-6; weak D call: TRBD2 (6 bases). This CDR3 region has 17 residues. CDR1 and CDR2 (germline): SGHTA, FQGNSA. V was cut by 1 base and J by 6 bases, with 16 bases left in between. CDR3 amino acids: CASSLGGDWETANVLTF. In DNA form, the CDR3 reads TGTGCCAGCAGCTTAGGTGGGGACTGGGAAACGGCCAACGTCCTGACTTTC. The whole variable domain, filled in from reference TRBV7-2 and TRBJ2-6, reads GAGVSQSPSNKVTEKGKDVELRCDPISGHTALYWYRQSLGQGLEFLIYFQGNSAPDKSGLPSDRFSAERTGGSVSTLTIQRTQQEDSAVYLCASSLGGDWETANVLTFGAGSRLTVL.

CDR3 in amino acids: CATSDHTMIQPQHF. DNA of the CDR3: TGTGCCACCAGTGATCATACAATGATTCAGCCCCAGCATTTT. This chain links TRBV24-1 with TRBJ1-5; D is unclear. V lost 3 bases and J lost 6, with 11 bases in between. The CDR3 is 14 amino acids. CDR1 is KGHDR and CDR2 is SFDVKD in the germline V gene.

The chain uses TRBV5-1 and TRBJ2-7; 8 bases match TRBD2. This CDR3 is 15 amino acids long. The germline CDR1 and CDR2 sequences are SGHRS and YFSETQ. J gave up 3 bases and V 4 bases, and 9 bases lay outside the gene matches. CDR3 in DNA: TGCGCCAGCAGCCCGGGGGGGGCCCTCGACTACGAGCAGTACTTC. The encoded protein is CASSPGGALDYEQYF. Supplemented by reference TRBV5-1 and TRBJ2-7, the full variable domain reads KAGVTQTPRYLIKTRGQQVTLSCSPISGHRSVSWYQQTPGQGLQFLFEYFSETQRNKGNFPGRFSGRQFSNSRSEMNVSTLELGDSALYLCASSPGGALDYEQYFGPGTRLTVT.

The chain uses TRBV5-1 and TRBJ1-1; no definite D call. CDR3 size: 17 residues. Germline V gene data show CDR1 as SGHRS and CDR2 as YFSETQ. V dropped 1 base and J dropped 0 bases, with 16 bases sitting between them. The CDR3 reads CASSLYKGQRMNTEAFF. CDR3 sequence (DNA): TGCGCCAGCAGCTTGTATAAGGGCCAGCGGATGAACACTGAAGCTTTCTTT.

This clonotype was found a few times. The chain carries TRBV7-2 and TRBJ1-2; D is uncertain. CDR3 length equals 14 residues. The V end lost 1 base, the J end lost 3 bases, and 9 bases lay between the germline ends. The germline V gene has CDR1 SGHTA and CDR2 FQGNSA. Written as DNA, the CDR3 is TGTGCCAGCAGCTTAGGTGGCGCTTACTATGGCTACACCTTC. Translating gives CASSLGGAYYGYTF.

This clonotype was seen only a few times. The chain carries TRBV7-6 and TRBJ1-1; D is ambiguous. The CDR3 extends over 14 amino acids. CDR1 is SGHVS and CDR2 is FNYEAQ in the germline V gene. The V gene lost 5 bases and the J gene lost 3 bases, with 13 bases spanning the gap. The CDR3 is CASSLQDPYTEAFF. In DNA form, the CDR3 reads TGTGCCAGCAGCCTCCAGGACCCCTACACTGAAGCTTTCTTT.

The gene calls are TRBV6-5 and TRBJ1-5; D gene ambiguous. Trimming shortened V by 6 bases and J by 5 bases, and 11 bases separated the two germline ends. This CDR3 has 13 residues. Germline CDR1 MNHEY, CDR2 SVGAGI. This CDR3 reads CASSRTPDQPQHF. CDR3 bases: TGTGCCAGCAGCCGTACCCCAGATCAGCCCCAGCATTTT.

This clonotype was seen a few times. V is TRBV12-3 or TRBV12-4 and J is TRBJ2-3; D uncertain. V lost 3 bases to trimming and J lost 2 bases, with 15 bases between them. This CDR3 comprises 16 residues. CDR3 nucleotide sequence: TGTGCCAGCAGTTTGGGTTCGCCCGGTCCCACAGATACGCAGTATTTT. Its protein product is CASSLGSPGPTDTQYF.

This clonotype was found a few times. This chain links TRBV7-2 with TRBJ2-7; D not resolved. This CDR3 is 13 amino acids long. Germline CDR1 is SGHTA and CDR2 is FQGNSA. The ends were cut back, 2 bases at V and 0 bases at J, with 5 bases in the middle. The CDR3 is CASSLQDSYEQYF. Written as DNA, the CDR3 is TGTGCCAGCAGCTTACAAGACTCCTACGAGCAGTACTTC.

The genes are TRBV10-3 and TRBJ2-2; D might be TRBD1 (5 bases). This CDR3 region has 15 residues. V lost 3 bases to trimming and J lost 2 bases, with 10 bases between them. Per germline, CDR1 ENHRY and CDR2 SYGVKD. Here the CDR3 DNA reads TGTGCCATCAGTGAATGGACACAAAACACCGGGGAGCTGTTTTTT. As protein: CAISEWTQNTGELFF.

The chain couples TRBV6-5 to TRBJ2-2; D possibly uses TRBD1 or TRBD2 (7 bases each). V was trimmed by 6 bases and J by 5 bases, leaving 16 bases between them. Germline CDR1 is MNHEY and CDR2 is SVGAGI. The CDR3 totals 15 residues. Here the CDR3 reads CASRVQGGRTGELFF. CDR3 coding DNA: TGTGCCAGCAGGGTCCAGGGGGGGCGGACCGGGGAGCTGTTTTTT.

This clonotype was picked up a small number of times. The chain has TRBV5-1 and TRBJ2-1; a possible D gene is TRBD1 (6 bases). The CDR3 length is 14 residues. Germline V gene data show CDR1 as SGHRS and CDR2 as YFSETQ. Trimming took off 0 bases at V and 10 bases at J, with 14 bases between the two ends. CDR3 in amino acids: CASSLGQGWREQFF. The CDR3 DNA is TGCGCCAGCAGCTTGGGGCAGGGGTGGCGAGAGCAGTTCTTC.

This clonotype was observed a handful of times. V gene TRBV7-6 combines with J gene TRBJ2-1; D tentatively reads TRBD1 or TRBD2 (6 bases each). In germline, CDR1 is SGHVS, CDR2 FNYEAQ. The CDR3 loop spans 15 amino acids. V dropped 1 base and J dropped 10 bases, with 17 bases sitting between them. CDR3 DNA sequence: TGTGCCAGCAGCTTAGACGGGGGCCCGTCGGGGGAGCAGTTCTTC. Protein product: CASSLDGGPSGEQFF.

The rearrangement joins TRBV28 to TRBJ1-6, with D possibly being TRBD1 (5 bases). V was cut by 2 bases and J by 13 bases, with 15 bases left in between. The CDR3 consists of 14 residues. Germline values: CDR1 MDHEN, CDR2 SYDVKM. The CDR3 loop reads CASSLSGRGPPLHF. The CDR3 DNA reads as TGTGCCAGCAGTTTAAGCGGACGGGGACCCCCCCTCCACTTT.

This clonotype has ten or more counts. The chain joins TRBV20-1 to TRBJ2-3; 13 bases line up with TRBD2. CDR1 is DFQATT, CDR2 SNEGSKA, per germline (reference sequence). J gave up 10 bases and V 3 bases, and 10 bases lay outside the gene matches. CDR3 length: 15 amino acids. CDR3 loop: CSARHWTSGGPAQYF. CDR3 sequence (DNA): TGCAGTGCTAGGCATTGGACTAGCGGGGGCCCTGCGCAGTATTTT.

The chain recombines TRBV9 with TRBJ1-1, with D maybe TRBD1 (6 bases). This CDR3 contains 15 residues. Germline V gene lookup returns CDR1 SGDLS and CDR2 YYNGEE. V was trimmed by 4 bases and J by 5 bases, leaving 18 bases between them. For the CDR3, the DNA is TGTGCCAGCAGCTACTATTCAGGGGCCCGTACTGAAGCTTTCTTT. Its translation: CASSYYSGARTEAFF. Drawing the rest from reference TRBV9 and TRBJ1-1, the complete variable domain is DSGVTQTPKHLITATGQRVTLRCSPRSGDLSVYWYQQSLDQGLQFLIQYYNGEERAKGNILERFSAQQFPDLHSELNLSSLELGDSALYFCASSYYSGARTEAFFGQGTRLTVV.

The chain has TRBV9 and TRBJ2-5, with 9 nucleotides matching TRBD1. V was pared by 4 bases and J by 7 bases, with 5 bases of the junction left unmatched. CDR3 length equals 13 residues. The germline V gene has CDR1 SGDLS and CDR2 YYNGEE. The CDR3 DNA is TGTGCCAGCAGCATGACAGGGGGAGTGACCCAGTACTTC. It yields the protein CASSMTGGVTQYF.

The chain combines TRBV12-3 or TRBV12-4 with TRBJ2-5; D is unresolved. This CDR3 is built from 15 residues. Trimming pared 6 bases from V and 0 bases from J, leaving 14 bases between. The CDR3 sequence is CASSPRAGYQETQYF. CDR3 in DNA: TGTGCCAGCAGCCCTCGGGCCGGGTACCAAGAGACCCAGTACTTC.

This clonotype was observed a handful of times. V is TRBV29-1 and J is TRBJ1-2, with a weak D call TRBD1 (5 bases). V shed 0 bases and J shed 3 bases, with 8 bases lying between them. The CDR3 is 13 amino acids. CDR1 and CDR2 (germline): SQVTM, ANQGSEA. CDR3 protein: CSVEDRGDYGYTF. The CDR3 region has the DNA TGCAGCGTTGAAGACCGGGGGGACTATGGCTACACCTTC.

Worth noting for this clonotype: At one of its ends the junction is not consistent with the germline gene, which may arise from a read error. This chain uses TRBV4-1 with TRBJ2-2; TRBD1 or TRBD2 may be the D gene (5 bases each). The CDR3 consists of 13 residues. Germline lookup yields CDR1 MGHRA and CDR2 YSYEKL. This CDR3 reads CASSHRVTGELFF. In DNA, the CDR3 is TGCGCCAGCAGCCACAGGGTAACCGGGGAGCTTTTTTTT.